This T cell receptor (beta chain) is from a study of shared clonotypes between healthy human individuals (dated by TCRdb to 2019 to 2021). Regarding the complete study: A few men and two women, aged 18 to 49 years, made up the cohort. Per donor, three plates each were used for CD4 naive and CD4 memory, two for CD8 naive, and one for CD8 memory. To estimate repertoire size and how much clonotypes are shared between individuals, the study performed deep sequencing of blood TCR repertoires from roughly five healthy adults. Libraries were prepared and TCR repertoires were sequenced by different laboratories using diverse techniques, in order to increase sequencing depth and limit assay-specific biases. Leukapheresis yielded between about 0.8 and 8.9 billion PBMCs per donor.

TCR CDR3 regions were amplified from genomic DNA by multiplex PCR using the deep immunoSEQ assay. For each cell subset, the extracted genomic DNA was distributed evenly across all wells of several immunoSEQ 96-well plates, and each plate served as one replicate. For sorted subsets, roughly 0.2 ug genomic DNA, equal to 30,000 to 35,000 T cell genomes, was loaded into each replicate PCR. Purified libraries were measured with a Qubit 3.0 fluorometer, size-checked on a Bioanalyzer 2100, and measured again with the KAPA Library Quantification kit. Each immunoSEQ 96-well plate was sequenced on its own single-read 150-cycle Illumina NextSeq 550 flow cell. The study's processing was this. Because the immunoSEQ output held only junctional sequences and lacked quality scores, the filtering could not match the filtering applied to full-length reads. Sequences were annotated with PyIR, a Python wrapper for IgBLAST v1.9, and V/J genes and CDR3 were assigned using IMGT germline references. Reads were filtered out if the reads had weak V/J assignments (E-value above 1e-6), no CDR3, stop codons, out-of-frame junctions, or ambiguous translated residues. A V3J clonotype was defined by an identical inferred V gene, J gene, and CDR3 amino acid sequence. Percentage overlap between repertoires was calculated by dividing the number of shared unique clonotypes by the size of the smaller repertoire. Repertoire richness was assessed with RTK rarefaction, the Chao1 estimator, and Recon v2.1 estimates of unobserved clonotypes. For all TCRbeta clonotypes obtained by the gDNA method from a few donors, generation probabilities were computed with OLGA. TCRdb limited this immuneACCESS table to in-frame rearrangements with V and J called. A share of clones is missing; checked studies link under half to unresolved V genes, and the rest is unexplained. Clonal size and the V and J genes are those of that table, whereas D and trimming came from the DNA. The sample yields about 1.5 million clones; roughly 96% were counted once. About 1.2% of the sample belongs to the ten largest clones.

What the study reported, not specific to this receptor: Sharing across a few donors was observed for approximately 5% of naive CD4, 3% to 4% of naive CD8, 2% to 2.5% of memory CD4, and about 0.4% of memory CD8 clonotypes. The small number of donors limited the genetic and exposure-history diversity represented. Naive subsets generally had larger estimated clonotype richness than memory subsets did. Higher generation probabilities were observed for clonotypes shared by all four sorted-subset donors than for non-shared clonotypes. Even with the large sequencing depth, rarefaction of the sorted-subset datasets indicated that sequencing was incomplete. Only blood was sampled, and tissue TCR repertoires likely differ from those in blood. Pairwise subsampling indicated that sequencing depth was expected to affect the degree of clonotype sharing among donors.

From cysteine to phenylalanine, the CDR3 is 12 amino acids long. Solely the CDR3 DNA is kept, with 36 bases framed from the first base. Ends trimmed: V by 6 bases, J by 5 bases; bases unmatched to a gene: 4. The germline V gene supplies CDR1 SQVTM and CDR2 ANQGSEA. The donors were healthy, HIV-negative adults who had no recently reported acute infections or vaccinations. Every donor was a Caucasian adult residing in Nashville, Tennessee, USA. Magnetic negative selection was used to enrich CD4+ T cells, after which naive cells were positively selected on CD45RA and the negative fraction became the memory subset. Blood was obtained by leukapheresis, after which PBMCs were separated by Ficoll-Histopaque density gradient centrifugation and cryopreserved in liquid nitrogen vapor phase. Analytical flow cytometry was used to check the purity and quantity of each magnetically sorted T cell population. Genomic DNA was isolated from each sorted fraction and quantified by UV absorbance on a Nanodrop 2000c.

A note on this clone: Its antigen remains unidentified. Base qualities are missing; no much larger clone stands one base away. This same CDR3 is encoded by further DNA sequences in the sample.

The chain was built from TRBV29-1 and TRBJ1-2; 9 junctional bases match TRBD1. The receptor was isolated from a young man in good health. The specimen was naive CD4+ T cells sorted from blood. The cell subset or site label for this specimen denotes: CD45RA+ positively selected. The CDR3 reads CSVRQGDYGYTF. In nucleotides, the sequence is TGCAGCGTACGACAGGGGGATTATGGCTACACCTTC. Reference TRBV29-1 and TRBJ1-2 proteins supply the regions before and after the CDR3; the full variable domain is: SAVISQKPSRDICQRGTSLTIQCQVDSQVTMMFWYRQQPGQSLTLIATANQGSEATYESGFVIDKFPISRPNLTFSTLTVSNMSPEDSSIYLCSVRQGDYGYTFGSGTRLTVV.